Shown below are 16 T cell receptor beta chains from a single sample sequenced in a study of T cells in Graves' hyperthyroidism and ophthalmopathy. Regions amplified from RNA transcripts were the TCR beta CDR3 regions. The HTBI primer set served for first-round RT-PCR of the TCR CDR3. TCRdb reprocessed the multiplex PCR reads with MiXCR, giving one entry per CDR3 protein. The top ten hold 11% of the sample, which has more than 300,000 distinct CDR3 sequences, about 15% seen once. The sequenced sample was blood. The source of these receptors is a woman aged 55 to 70 with Graves' hyperthyroidism.

J is TRBJ1-1 and V is TRBV11-2; TRBD1 is a possible D gene (6 bases). V lost 3 bases to trimming and J lost 4 bases, with 18 bases between them. CDR1 SGHAT and CDR2 FQNNGV come from the germline V gene. The CDR3 totals 16 residues. For the CDR3, the DNA is TGTGCCAGCAGCTTTCGAAGCAGGGGAAGCGGCACTGAAGCTTTCTTT. The encoded protein is CASSFRSRGSGTEAFF. The full variable domain, completed using reference TRBV11-2 and TRBJ1-1, is EAGVAQSPRYKIIEKRQSVAFWCNPISGHATLYWYQQILGQGPKLLIQFQNNGVVDDSQLPKDRFSAERLKGVDSTLKIQPAKLEDSAVYLCASSFRSRGSGTEAFFGQGTRLTVV.

There are many counts of this clonotype. The chain carries TRBV27 and TRBJ1-1; D gene ambiguous. The CDR3 has 16 residues. The germline gives CDR1 MNHEY, CDR2 SMNVEV (reference sequence). V gave up 2 bases and J gave up 4 bases, with 17 bases separating them. The CDR3 protein is CASSLVRRGVCTEAFF. CDR3 sequence (DNA): TGTGCCAGCAGTTTAGTTCGGCGGGGAGTGTGCACTGAAGCTTTCTTT.

The V gene is TRBV28, the J gene TRBJ2-5; perhaps TRBD2 as D (7 bases). V was pared by 1 base and J by 5 bases, with 11 bases between. CDR1 and CDR2 (germline): MDHEN, SYDVKM. The CDR3 has 14 residues. CDR3 residues: CASSLSGGGETQYF. For the CDR3, the DNA is TGTGCCAGCAGTTTATCGGGGGGCGGCGAGACCCAGTACTTC.

The sample holds many counts of this clonotype. The rearrangement uses TRBV20-1 and TRBJ2-7; the D is unclear. In germline, CDR1 is DFQATT, CDR2 SNEGSKA (reference sequence). Trimming took off 6 bases at V and 3 bases at J, with 18 bases between the two ends. The CDR3 is 14 residues long. The CDR3 is CSATGRAGSYEQYF. As DNA, the CDR3 is TGCAGTGCCACCGGAAGGGCCGGAAGCTACGAGCAGTACTTC.

This clonotype appeared many times. V and J are TRBV5-1 and TRBJ2-1, with D perhaps TRBD1 (5 bases). Germline V gene lookup returns CDR1 SGHRS and CDR2 YFSETQ. V lost 3 bases and J lost 4, with 14 bases in between. The CDR3 contains 15 residues. The CDR3 DNA sequence: TGCGCCAGCAGCTCGAGACTTCGGACATACAATGAGCAGTTCTTC. It specifies CASSSRLRTYNEQFF.

This clonotype was found many times. J is TRBJ1-5 and V is TRBV5-1; D unresolved. Trimming stripped 4 bases from V and 5 bases from J, with 10 bases between. There are 13 residues in the CDR3. Germline V gene sequence: CDR1 SGHRS, CDR2 YFSETQ. The CDR3 DNA reads as TGCGCCAGCAGCCCGGACCCGGATCAGCCCCAGCATTTT. The encoded protein is CASSPDPDQPQHF.

This clonotype has a count of ten or more. V and J are TRBV20-1 and TRBJ2-7; D ambiguous. Between the trimmed V and J ends, which lost 3 bases and 11 bases, there was a span of 14 bases. CDR3 size: 11 residues. Per the germline V gene, CDR1 is DFQATT and CDR2 is SNEGSKA (reference sequence). The CDR3 spells CSASEANGEYF. The CDR3 DNA is TGCAGTGCTAGTGAGGCAAACGGCGAGTACTTC.

This clonotype has at least ten counts. The chain joins TRBV2 to TRBJ2-7, with unresolved D. CDR1 is SNHLY, CDR2 FYNNEI, per germline. The CDR3 consists of 13 residues. Trimming removed 8 bases at V and 4 bases at J, with 15 bases between. The CDR3 reads CASVRLLGYEQYF. In DNA, the CDR3 is TGTGCCAGCGTCCGGCTCCTCGGATACGAGCAGTACTTC.

This clonotype occurred many times. V is TRBV19 and J is TRBJ2-1; D may be TRBD2 (6 bases). Germline V lookup: CDR1 LNHDA, CDR2 SQIVND (reference sequence). The CDR3 length is 14 residues. V was cut by 6 bases and J by 4 bases, with 13 bases left in between. The CDR3 reads CASRPGVAYNEQFF. The CDR3 DNA is TGTGCCAGTAGACCGGGAGTAGCATACAATGAGCAGTTCTTC.

The chain carries TRBV27 and TRBJ2-2; no clear D gene. Trimming shortened V by 5 bases and J by 6 bases, and 7 bases separated the two germline ends. Germline assignment: CDR1 MNHEY and CDR2 SMNVEV (reference sequence). The length of the CDR3 is 12 residues. The CDR3 bases are TGTGCCAGCAGTACCGTCCCCGGGGAGCTGTTTTTT. Encoded protein: CASSTVPGELFF.

Many counts were recorded for this clonotype. The rearrangement links TRBV18 to TRBJ2-3; D gene ambiguous. Germline V gene data show CDR1 as KGHSH and CDR2 as LQKENI. V was clipped by 7 bases and J by 6 bases, with 11 bases between them. The CDR3 has 12 residues. CDR3: CASLPVGDTQYF. CDR3 DNA sequence: TGTGCCAGCTTGCCCGTCGGCGATACGCAGTATTTT.

This clonotype showed up just a few times. One end of the junction does not line up with germline, which may come from a read error. The gene calls are TRBV7-9 and TRBJ2-1; the D gene is possibly TRBD2 (6 bases). The CDR3 contains 14 residues. CDR1 is SEHNR and CDR2 is FQNEAQ in the germline V gene (reference sequence). The DNA for the CDR3 is TGTGCCGGCAGCTCCACCCACTTGGGGGGTGAGCAGTTCTTC. Protein sequence: CAGSSTHLGGEQFF.

J is TRBJ2-7 and V is TRBV5-1, with D possibly being TRBD1 or TRBD2 (5 bases each). Germline values: CDR1 SGHRS, CDR2 YFSETQ. Trimming removed 3 bases from V and 4 bases from J, with 8 bases in between. The CDR3 sequence is 12 residues long. CDR3 sequence reads: CASSWDGYEQYF. CDR3 in DNA: TGCGCCAGCAGCTGGGACGGTTACGAGCAGTACTTC.

This clonotype was seen more than once but under ten times. The V gene is TRBV19, the J gene TRBJ2-2, with TRBD1 as a possible D gene (6 bases). The CDR3 is made up of 13 amino acids. Germline loops: CDR1 LNHDA, CDR2 SQIVND (reference sequence). The V gene lost 4 bases and the J gene lost 5 bases, with 8 bases spanning the gap. As DNA, the CDR3 is TGTGCCAGTAGTACCGGACAGACCGGGGAGCTGTTTTTT. Residues: CASSTGQTGELFF.

This clonotype was seen ten or more times. The genes are TRBV10-2 and TRBJ2-1; 9 bases align to TRBD2. There are 17 residues in the CDR3. Germline V gene sequence: CDR1 WSHSY, CDR2 SAAADI. V shed 5 bases, J shed 0 bases, and the junction held 8 bases outside the gene matches. The CDR3 loop reads CASSWSSGASSYNEQFF. The CDR3 DNA reads as TGCGCCAGCAGTTGGTCTAGCGGGGCAAGCTCCTACAATGAGCAGTTCTTC.

The rearrangement links TRBV19 to TRBJ1-2, with 8 bases fitting TRBD1. Unmatched junction bases numbered 5, after V lost 3 bases and J lost 8 bases. The germline V gene encodes CDR1 LNHDA and CDR2 SQIVND (reference sequence). There are 13 residues in the CDR3. The CDR3 DNA is TGTGCCAGTAGTATCCAGACAGGGGACGGCTACACCTTC. This encodes CASSIQTGDGYTF.